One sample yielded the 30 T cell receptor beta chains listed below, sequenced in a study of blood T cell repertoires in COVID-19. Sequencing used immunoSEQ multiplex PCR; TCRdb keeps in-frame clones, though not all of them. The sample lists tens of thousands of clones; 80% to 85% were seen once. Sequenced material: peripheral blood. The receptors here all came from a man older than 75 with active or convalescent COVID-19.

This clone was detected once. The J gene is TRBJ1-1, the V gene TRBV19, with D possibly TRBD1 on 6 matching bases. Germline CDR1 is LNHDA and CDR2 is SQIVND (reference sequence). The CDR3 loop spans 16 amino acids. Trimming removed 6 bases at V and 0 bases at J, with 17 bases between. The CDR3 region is CASRYSWGRMNTEAFF. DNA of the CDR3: TGTGCCAGTAGGTATAGTTGGGGGCGAATGAACACTGAAGCTTTCTTT.

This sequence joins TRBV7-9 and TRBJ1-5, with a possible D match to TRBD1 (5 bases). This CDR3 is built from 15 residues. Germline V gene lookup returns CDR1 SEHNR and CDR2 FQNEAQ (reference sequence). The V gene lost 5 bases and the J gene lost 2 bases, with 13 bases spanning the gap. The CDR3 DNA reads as TGTGCCAGCAGCCAAGGGGTCTGGGGCAATCAGCCCCAGCATTTT. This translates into CASSQGVWGNQPQHF.

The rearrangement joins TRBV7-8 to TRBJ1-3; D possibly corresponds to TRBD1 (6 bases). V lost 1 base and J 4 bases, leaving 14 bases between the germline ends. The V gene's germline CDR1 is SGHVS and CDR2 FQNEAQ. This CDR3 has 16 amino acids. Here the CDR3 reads CASSLDKGVWGNTIYF. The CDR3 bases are TGTGCCAGCAGCTTAGACAAGGGGGTATGGGGAAACACCATATATTTT.

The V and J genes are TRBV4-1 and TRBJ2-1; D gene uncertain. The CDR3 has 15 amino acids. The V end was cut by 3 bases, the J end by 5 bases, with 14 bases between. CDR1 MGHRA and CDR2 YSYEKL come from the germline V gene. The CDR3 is CASSQAHGADNEQFF. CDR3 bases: TGCGCCAGCAGCCAGGCTCATGGCGCGGACAATGAGCAGTTCTTC.

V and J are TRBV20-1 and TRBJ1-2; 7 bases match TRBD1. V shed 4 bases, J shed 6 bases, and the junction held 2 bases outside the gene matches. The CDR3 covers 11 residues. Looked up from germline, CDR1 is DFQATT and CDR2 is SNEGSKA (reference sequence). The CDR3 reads CSATGTDGYTF. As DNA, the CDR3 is TGCAGTGCTACCGGGACAGATGGCTACACCTTC.

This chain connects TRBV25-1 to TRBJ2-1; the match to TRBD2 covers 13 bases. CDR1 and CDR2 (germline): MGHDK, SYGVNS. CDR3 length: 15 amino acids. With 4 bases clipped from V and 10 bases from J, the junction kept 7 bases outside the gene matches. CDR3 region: CASSGRTSGSVEQFF. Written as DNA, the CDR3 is TGTGCCAGCAGTGGACGGACTAGCGGGAGCGTCGAGCAGTTCTTC.

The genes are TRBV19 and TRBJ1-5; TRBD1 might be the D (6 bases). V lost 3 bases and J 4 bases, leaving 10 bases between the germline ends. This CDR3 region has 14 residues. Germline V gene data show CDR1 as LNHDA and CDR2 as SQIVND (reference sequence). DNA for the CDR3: TGTGCCAGTAGTATGGGAACAGGGAATCAGCCCCAGCATTTT. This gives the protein CASSMGTGNQPQHF.

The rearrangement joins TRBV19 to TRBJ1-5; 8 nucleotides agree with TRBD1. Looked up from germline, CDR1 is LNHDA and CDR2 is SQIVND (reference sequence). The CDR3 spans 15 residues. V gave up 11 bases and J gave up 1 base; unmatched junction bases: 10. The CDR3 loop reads CASGQGQRSNQPQHF. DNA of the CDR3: TGTGCCTCCGGACAGGGTCAACGCAGCAATCAGCCCCAGCATTTT.

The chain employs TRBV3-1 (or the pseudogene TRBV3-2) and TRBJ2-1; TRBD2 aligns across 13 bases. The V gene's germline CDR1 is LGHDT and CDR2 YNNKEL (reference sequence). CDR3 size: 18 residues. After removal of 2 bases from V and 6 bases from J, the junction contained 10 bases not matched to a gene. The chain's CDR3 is CASSQMATGTSGINEQFF. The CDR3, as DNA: TGTGCCAGCAGCCAAATGGCCACCGGGACTAGCGGGATCAATGAGCAGTTCTTC.

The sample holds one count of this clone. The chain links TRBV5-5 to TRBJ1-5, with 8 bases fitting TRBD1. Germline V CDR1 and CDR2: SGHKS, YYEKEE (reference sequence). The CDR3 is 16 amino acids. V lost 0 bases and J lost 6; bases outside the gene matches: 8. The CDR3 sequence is CASSLDPRGQGQPQHF. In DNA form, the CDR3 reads TGTGCCAGCAGCTTGGATCCCAGGGGGCAGGGTCAGCCCCAGCATTTT.

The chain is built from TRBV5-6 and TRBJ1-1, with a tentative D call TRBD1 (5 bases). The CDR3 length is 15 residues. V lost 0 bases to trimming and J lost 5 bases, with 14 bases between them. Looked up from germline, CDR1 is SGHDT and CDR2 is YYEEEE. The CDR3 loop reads CASSLVLSGRTEAFF. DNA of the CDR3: TGTGCCAGCAGCTTGGTCCTTTCAGGGCGGACTGAAGCTTTCTTT.

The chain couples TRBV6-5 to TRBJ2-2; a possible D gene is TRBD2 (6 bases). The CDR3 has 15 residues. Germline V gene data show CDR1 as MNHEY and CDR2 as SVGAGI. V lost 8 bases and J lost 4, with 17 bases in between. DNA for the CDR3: TGTGCCAGCGCCTCGACTAGGCAAATCACCGGGGAGCTGTTTTTT. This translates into CASASTRQITGELFF.

The CDR3 DNA is TGTGCCAGTAGTATCACCGGGGACAATCAGCCCCAGCATTTT. This translates into CASSITGDNQPQHF. The J gene is TRBJ1-5, the V gene TRBV19; D gene uncertain. V shed 3 bases and J shed 3 bases, with 9 bases lying between them. Germline loops: CDR1 LNHDA, CDR2 SQIVND (reference sequence). This CDR3 is 14 amino acids long.

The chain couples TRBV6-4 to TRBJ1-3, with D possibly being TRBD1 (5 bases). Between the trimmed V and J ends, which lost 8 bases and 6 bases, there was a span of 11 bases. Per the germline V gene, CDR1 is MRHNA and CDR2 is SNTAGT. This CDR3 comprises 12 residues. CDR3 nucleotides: TGTGCCAGCCACAGACAGCAAAACACCATATATTTT. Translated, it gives CASHRQQNTIYF.

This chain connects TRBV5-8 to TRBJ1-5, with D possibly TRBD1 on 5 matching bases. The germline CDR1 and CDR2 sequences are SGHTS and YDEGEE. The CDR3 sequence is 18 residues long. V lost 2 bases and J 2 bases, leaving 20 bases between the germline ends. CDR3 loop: CASSFTSPRGIGNQPQHF. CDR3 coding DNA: TGTGCCAGCAGCTTTACCTCCCCACGGGGGATAGGCAATCAGCCCCAGCATTTT.

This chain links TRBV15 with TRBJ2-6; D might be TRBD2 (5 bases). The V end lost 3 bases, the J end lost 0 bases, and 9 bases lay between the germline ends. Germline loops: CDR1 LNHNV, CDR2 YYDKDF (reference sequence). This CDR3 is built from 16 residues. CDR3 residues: CATSRDLSSGANVLTF. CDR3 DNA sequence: TGTGCCACCAGCAGGGACTTAAGCTCTGGGGCCAACGTCCTGACTTTC.

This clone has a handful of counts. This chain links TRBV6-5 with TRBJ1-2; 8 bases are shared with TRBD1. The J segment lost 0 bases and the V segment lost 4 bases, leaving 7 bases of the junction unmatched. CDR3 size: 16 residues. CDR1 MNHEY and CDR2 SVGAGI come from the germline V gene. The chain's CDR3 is CASSSSGQGTNYGYTF. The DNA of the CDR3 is TGTGCCAGCAGTTCTTCAGGACAGGGTACTAACTATGGCTACACCTTC.

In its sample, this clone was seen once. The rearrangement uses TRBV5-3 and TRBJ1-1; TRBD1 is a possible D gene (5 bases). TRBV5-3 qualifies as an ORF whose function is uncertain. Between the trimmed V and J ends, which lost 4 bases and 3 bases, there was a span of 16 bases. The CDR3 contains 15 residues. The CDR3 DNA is TGTGCCAGAAGCACGGCGGGACGGGAGGACACTGAAGCTTTCTTT. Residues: CARSTAGREDTEAFF.

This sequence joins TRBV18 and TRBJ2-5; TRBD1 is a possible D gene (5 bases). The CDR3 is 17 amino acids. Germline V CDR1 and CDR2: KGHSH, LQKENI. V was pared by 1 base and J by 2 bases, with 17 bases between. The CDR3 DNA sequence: TGTGCCAGCTCACCACGGGCACAAGGGGCCCCACAAGAGACCCAGTACTTC. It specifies CASSPRAQGAPQETQYF. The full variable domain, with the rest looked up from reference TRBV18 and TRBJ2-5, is NAGVMQNPRHLVRRRGQEARLRCSPMKGHSHVYWYRQLPEEGLKFMVYLQKENIIDESGMPKERFSAEFPKEGPSILRIQQVVRGDSAAYFCASSPRAQGAPQETQYFGPGTRLLVL.

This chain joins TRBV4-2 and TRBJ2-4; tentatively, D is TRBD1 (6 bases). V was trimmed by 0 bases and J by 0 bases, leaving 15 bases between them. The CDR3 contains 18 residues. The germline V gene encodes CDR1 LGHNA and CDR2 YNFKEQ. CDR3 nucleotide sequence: TGTGCCAGCAGCCAAGATGTTGGGCAGGGGATAGCCAAAAACATTCAGTACTTC. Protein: CASSQDVGQGIAKNIQYF.

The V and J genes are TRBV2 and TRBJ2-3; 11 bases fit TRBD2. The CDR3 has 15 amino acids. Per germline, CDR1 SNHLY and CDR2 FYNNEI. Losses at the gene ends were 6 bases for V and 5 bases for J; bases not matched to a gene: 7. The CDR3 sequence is CASRGFGLAGDTQYF. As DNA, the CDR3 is TGTGCCAGCAGGGGATTTGGACTAGCGGGAGATACGCAGTATTTT.

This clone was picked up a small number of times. The CDR3 is CASSRSGYEQYF. DNA of the CDR3: TGTGCCAGCAGCCGTAGTGGCTACGAGCAGTACTTC. The chain carries TRBV11-2 and TRBJ2-7; unclear D gene. This CDR3 spans 12 amino acids. Trimming shortened V by 5 bases and J by 3 bases, and 8 bases separated the two germline ends. CDR1 and CDR2 (germline): SGHAT, FQNNGV.

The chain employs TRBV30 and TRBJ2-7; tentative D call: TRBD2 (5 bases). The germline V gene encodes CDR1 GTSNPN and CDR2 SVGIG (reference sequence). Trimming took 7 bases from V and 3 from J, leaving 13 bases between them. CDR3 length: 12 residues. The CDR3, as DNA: TGTGCCTTCTCTAGCAGCGACTACGAGCAGTACTTC. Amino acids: CAFSSSDYEQYF.

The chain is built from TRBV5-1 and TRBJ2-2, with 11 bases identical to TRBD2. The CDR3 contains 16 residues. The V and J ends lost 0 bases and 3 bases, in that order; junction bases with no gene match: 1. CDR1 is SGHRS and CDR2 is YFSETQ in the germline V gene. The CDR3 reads CASSLGLAGYTGELFF. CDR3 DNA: TGCGCCAGCAGCTTGGGACTAGCGGGGTACACCGGGGAGCTGTTTTTT.

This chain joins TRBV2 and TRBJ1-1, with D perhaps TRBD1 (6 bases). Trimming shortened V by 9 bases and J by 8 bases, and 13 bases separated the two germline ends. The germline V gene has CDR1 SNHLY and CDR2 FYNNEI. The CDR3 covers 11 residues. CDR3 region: CASGGHEEAFF. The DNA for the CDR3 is TGTGCCAGTGGGGGACATGAGGAAGCTTTCTTT.

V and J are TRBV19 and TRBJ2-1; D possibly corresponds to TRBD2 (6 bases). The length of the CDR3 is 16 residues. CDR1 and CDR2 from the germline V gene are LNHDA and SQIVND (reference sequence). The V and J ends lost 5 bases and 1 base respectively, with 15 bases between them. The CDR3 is CASSVSPGTSYNEQFF. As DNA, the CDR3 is TGTGCCAGTAGTGTTTCCCCTGGGACTTCCTACAATGAGCAGTTCTTC.

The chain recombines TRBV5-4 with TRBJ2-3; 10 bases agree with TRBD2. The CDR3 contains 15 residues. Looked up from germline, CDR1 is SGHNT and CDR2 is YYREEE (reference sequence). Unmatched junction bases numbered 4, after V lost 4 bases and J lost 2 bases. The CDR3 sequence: CASSRTSGSTDTQYF. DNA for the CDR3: TGTGCCAGCAGCAGGACTAGCGGATCCACAGATACGCAGTATTTT. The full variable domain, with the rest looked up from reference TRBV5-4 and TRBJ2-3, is ETGVTQSPTHLIKTRGQQVTLRCSSQSGHNTVSWYQQALGQGPQFIFQYYREEENGRGNFPPRFSGLQFPNYSSELNVNALELDDSALYLCASSRTSGSTDTQYFGPGTRLTVL.

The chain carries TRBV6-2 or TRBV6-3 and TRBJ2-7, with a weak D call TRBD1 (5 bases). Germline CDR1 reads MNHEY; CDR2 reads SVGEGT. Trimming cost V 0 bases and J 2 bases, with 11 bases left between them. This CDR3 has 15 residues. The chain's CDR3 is CASSYSWTTTYEQYF. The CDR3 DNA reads TGTGCCAGCAGTTACTCGTGGACAACAACCTACGAGCAGTACTTC.

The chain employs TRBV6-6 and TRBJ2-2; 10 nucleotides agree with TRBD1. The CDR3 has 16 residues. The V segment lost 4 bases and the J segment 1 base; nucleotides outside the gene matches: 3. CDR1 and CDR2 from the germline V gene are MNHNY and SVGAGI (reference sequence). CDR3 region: CASSWGQGLNTGELFF. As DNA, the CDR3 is TGTGCCAGCAGTTGGGGACAGGGGTTGAACACCGGGGAGCTGTTTTTT.

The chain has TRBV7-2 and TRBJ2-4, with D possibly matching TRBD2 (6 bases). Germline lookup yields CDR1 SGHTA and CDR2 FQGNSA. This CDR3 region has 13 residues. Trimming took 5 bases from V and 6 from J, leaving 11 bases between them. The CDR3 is CASSGYSGNIQYF. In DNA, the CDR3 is TGTGCCAGCAGCGGGTATAGCGGAAACATTCAGTACTTC. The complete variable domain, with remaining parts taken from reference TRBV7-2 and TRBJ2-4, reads GAGVSQSPSNKVTEKGKDVELRCDPISGHTALYWYRQSLGQGLEFLIYFQGNSAPDKSGLPSDRFSAERTGGSVSTLTIQRTQQEDSAVYLCASSGYSGNIQYFGAGTRLSVL.